Shown below are 4 T cell receptor beta chains from a single sample sequenced in a study of shared clonotypes between healthy human individuals (dated by TCRdb to 2019 to 2021). The method behind the library was the immunoSEQ multiplex PCR assay. As stored in TCRdb, this immuneACCESS dataset retains in-frame rearrangements with V and J assigned. A fraction of the clones does not appear; measured against another copy, unresolved V genes explain less than half of the discrepancy, and the remainder lacks a known reason. In all, the sample holds 550,000 to 700,000 clones, and less than 80% of those were seen once. Jointly, the top ten make up around 1.8% of the sample. Sequenced: memory CD4+ T cells sorted from blood. The cell subset or site label corresponds to: CD45RA-negative fraction. Every receptor here comes from a woman aged 30 to 39 in good health.

A remark on this clone: This CDR3 is also generated by other DNA sequences in the sample. The rearrangement uses TRBV28 and TRBJ2-7; tentatively, D is TRBD2 (5 bases). Trimming stripped 2 bases from V and 4 bases from J, with 6 bases between. This CDR3 spans 12 amino acids. CDR1 is MDHEN and CDR2 is SYDVKM in the germline V gene. CDR3 protein: CASSLTGYEQYF. The DNA for the CDR3 is TGTGCCAGCAGTTTAACGGGATACGAGCAGTACTTC.

This clone has a single count. The rearrangement joins TRBV30 to TRBJ1-4; D not certain. CDR3 size: 14 residues. V was cut by 3 bases and J by 10 bases, with 18 bases left in between. Germline V CDR1 and CDR2: GTSNPN, SVGIG (reference sequence). The CDR3 is CAWSGQSRAGKLFF. CDR3 sequence (DNA): TGTGCCTGGAGCGGTCAGAGTCGGGCTGGAAAACTGTTTTTT.

This clone showed up just once. CDR3 loop: CASREGQETQYF. The CDR3 region has the DNA TGTGCCAGCAGGGAGGGGCAAGAGACCCAGTACTTC. The V gene is TRBV2, the J gene TRBJ2-5; possibly TRBD2 for D (6 bases). Germline assignment: CDR1 SNHLY and CDR2 FYNNEI. This CDR3 is built from 12 residues. V dropped 6 bases and J dropped 2 bases, with 7 bases sitting between them.

The chain carries TRBV28 and TRBJ2-1; TRBD2 aligns across 10 bases. V trimming: 4 bases; J trimming: 2 bases; junction bases outside the gene matches: 2. The CDR3 is 15 residues long. Germline V lookup: CDR1 MDHEN, CDR2 SYDVKM. The CDR3 nucleotides read TGTGCCAGCAGTTCCGGGACTAGCGCCTACAATGAGCAGTTCTTC. Protein product: CASSSGTSAYNEQFF.